This TCR beta chain emerged from a study of blood T cell repertoires in COVID-19. The assay was immunoSEQ multiplex PCR, and TCRdb's table has in-frame clones only and misses some. The sample has some 210,000 clones; about 90% are singletons. The CDR3 spans 14 residues. Germline CDR1 reads SGHNT; CDR2 reads YENEEA. The ends were cut back, 1 base at V and 5 bases at J, with 8 bases in the middle. The chain carries TRBV11-3 and TRBJ2-2; D is unresolved. The TCR was taken from a man aged 60-69 years with COVID-19, enrolled during active disease. The sequencing sample was made of peripheral blood. CDR3 bases: TGTGCCAGCAGCTTAGGCGGATTAACCGGGGAGCTGTTTTTT. This gives the protein CASSLGGLTGELFF.